This TCR beta chain derives from a study of blood T cell repertoires in COVID-19. The CDR3 has 13 residues. Losses at the gene ends were 5 bases for V and 8 bases for J; bases not matched to a gene: 3. Per the germline V gene, CDR1 is MNHNY and CDR2 is SVGAGI (reference sequence). As originally analysed: Reference gene primer amplification gave estimated nucleated cell counts. This table comes from immunoSEQ multiplex PCR, and its TCRdb copy is limited to in-frame clones, with some not included. The V and J calls and clone size come from that table; D and trimming were worked out from the DNA. The table lists roughly 42,000 clones, almost 90% of them singletons, with 2.5% to 3.5% in the top ten.

The chain has TRBV6-6 and TRBJ2-1; 10 bases are a match to TRBD2. The origin of this receptor is a man in his fifties or sixties with active COVID-19. What was sequenced was peripheral blood. This CDR3 is CASSQTSGDEQFF. DNA of the CDR3: TGTGCCAGCAGTCAAACTAGCGGGGATGAGCAGTTCTTC.